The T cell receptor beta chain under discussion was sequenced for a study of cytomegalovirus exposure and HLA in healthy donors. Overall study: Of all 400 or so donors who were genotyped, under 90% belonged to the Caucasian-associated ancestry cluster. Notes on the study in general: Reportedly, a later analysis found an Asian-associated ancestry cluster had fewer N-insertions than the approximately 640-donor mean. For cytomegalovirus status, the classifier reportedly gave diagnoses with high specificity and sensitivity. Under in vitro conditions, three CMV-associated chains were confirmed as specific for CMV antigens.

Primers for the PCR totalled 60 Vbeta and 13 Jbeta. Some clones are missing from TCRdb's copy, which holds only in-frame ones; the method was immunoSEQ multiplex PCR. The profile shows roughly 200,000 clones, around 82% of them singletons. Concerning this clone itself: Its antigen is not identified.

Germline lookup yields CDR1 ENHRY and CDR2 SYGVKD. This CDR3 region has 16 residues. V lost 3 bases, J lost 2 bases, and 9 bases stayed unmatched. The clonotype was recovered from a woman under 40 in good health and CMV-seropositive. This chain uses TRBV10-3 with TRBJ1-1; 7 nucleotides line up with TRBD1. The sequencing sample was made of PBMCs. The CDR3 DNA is TGTGCCATCAGTGATTCCCTGGGACAGCTCAACACTGAAGCTTTCTTT. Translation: CAISDSLGQLNTEAFF.